This is a list of T cell receptor beta chains from one sample in a study of cytomegalovirus exposure and HLA in healthy donors. Sequenced by immunoSEQ multiplex PCR; TCRdb stores in-frame clones only, minus some. The sample features some 28,000 clones, with over 0.55% in its top ten. Sequencing was carried out using PBMCs. These receptor sequences come from a man in his thirties or forties in good health and CMV-seronegative. Each CDR3 is given with its conserved first and last residue. The D gene is left open where the match is weak.

cdr3_nt	cdr3_aa	d_call	j_call	v_call	cdr3_length
TGTGCCAGCAGCCGCTGGACAGGGGACTACGAGCAGTACTTC	CASSRWTGDYEQYF	TRBD1	TRBJ2-7	TRBV28	14
TGTGCCAGTAGTATGAGCGGGGGCCCCTATGAAAAACTGTTTTTT	CASSMSGGPYEKLFF	-	TRBJ1-4	TRBV19	15
TGTGCCAGCAGTTCCAGCGGGGGTAACACAGATACGCAGTATTTT	CASSSSGGNTDTQYF	TRBD2	TRBJ2-3	TRBV6-5	15
TGTGCCAGCAGCTTCGGACAGAACTACGAGCAGTACTTC	CASSFGQNYEQYF	-	TRBJ2-7	TRBV11-3	13
TGTGCCAGTAGTATAGCTCCTGGCGGGGCGTACTATGGCTACACCTTC	CASSIAPGGAYYGYTF	-	TRBJ1-2	TRBV19	16
TGTGCCAGCAGTTTACGGTCTGAAAAACTGTTTTTT	CASSLRSEKLFF	-	TRBJ1-4	TRBV28	12
TGTGCCAGCAGCCAATCCGGGACAGGCACCTATGGCTACACCTTC	CASSQSGTGTYGYTF	TRBD1	TRBJ1-2	TRBV7-2	15
TGTGCCAGTAGTGTCAACTTTCGAAACACTGAAGCTTTCTTT	CASSVNFRNTEAFF	-	TRBJ1-1	TRBV19	14
TGTGCCAGCAGCTTAAGCGGGAGTCGGGGGCAGTACTTC	CASSLSGSRGQYF	TRBD2	TRBJ2-7	TRBV7-9	13
TGTGCCAGCAGTTACCCGGGATCTGGCGAGCAGTACTTC	CASSYPGSGEQYF	-	TRBJ2-7	TRBV6-5	13
TGTGCCATCAGTGTTTCAGGAAACACCATATATTTT	CAISVSGNTIYF	-	TRBJ1-3	TRBV10-3	12
TGCGCCAGCACCCTAATGCCGGGATCGACCGCGGACGAGCAGTACTTC	CASTLMPGSTADEQYF	-	TRBJ2-7	TRBV5-1	16
TGTGCCAGCAGCCAAGTGACGGGGGGACAAGAGACCCAGTACTTC	CASSQVTGGQETQYF	TRBD2	TRBJ2-5	TRBV4-2	15
TGTGCTAGTGGTTTGGCCCTTAATGAAAAACTGTTTTTT	CASGLALNEKLFF	-	TRBJ1-4	TRBV12-5	13
TGTGCTAGCAGCTTAGAACAGGGAAGGGCCCAAGAGACCCAGTACTTC	CASSLEQGRAQETQYF	-	TRBJ2-5	TRBV7-7	16
TGTGCCAGCAGTTTATGGGTAGCGGGGACTGATAAAACGCAGTATTTT	CASSLWVAGTDKTQYF	TRBD2	TRBJ2-3	TRBV28	16
TGTGCCAGCAGTTCAGGGACTAGCGGTACCACCGGGGAGCTGTTTTTT	CASSSGTSGTTGELFF	TRBD2	TRBJ2-2	TRBV28	16
TGCGCCAGCAACGGACAGCTGAATCAGCCCCAGCATTTT	CASNGQLNQPQHF	-	TRBJ1-5	TRBV10-1	13
TGTGCCACCGGACTAGCGGGAGACCACAATGAGCAGTTCTTC	CATGLAGDHNEQFF	TRBD2	TRBJ2-1	TRBV28	14
TGTGCCACCAGCAGAGGTGGGACTAGCGACTACAATGAGCAGTTCTTC	CATSRGGTSDYNEQFF	TRBD2	TRBJ2-1	TRBV15	16
TGCGCCAGCAGCCAAGTGTGGCAGGGGGCCTATGGCTACACCTTC	CASSQVWQGAYGYTF	TRBD1	TRBJ1-2	TRBV4-3	15
TGTGCCAGCAGCCCCACCTGGAGCTCTGGGGCCAACGTCCTGACTTTC	CASSPTWSSGANVLTF	-	TRBJ2-6	TRBV27	16
TGTGCCAGCAGTCCAAAGCCCTCTCCGGGCACTGAAGCTTTCTTT	CASSPKPSPGTEAFF	-	TRBJ1-1	TRBV11-2	15
TGTGCCAGCAGTGAAGGGACAGGTGACACCGGGGAGCTGTTTTTT	CASSEGTGDTGELFF	TRBD1	TRBJ2-2	TRBV25-1	15
TGCGCCAGCAGCTTTGGAAGGGGAGGGGAGACCCAGTACTTC	CASSFGRGGETQYF	TRBD2	TRBJ2-5	TRBV5-1	14
TGTGCCAGCAGCTTAGGCGGGTACCAAGAGACCCAGTACTTC	CASSLGGYQETQYF	-	TRBJ2-5	TRBV7-2	14
TGCGCCAGCAGCCTAGGGACAGGGAACACTGAAGCTTTCTTT	CASSLGTGNTEAFF	TRBD1	TRBJ1-1	TRBV5-1	14
TGTGCCAGCAGTGACTCTTACTCTGGGGCCAACGTCCTGACTTTC	CASSDSYSGANVLTF	-	TRBJ2-6	TRBV6-4	15
TGTGCCAGCAGTTACTCGAGCCGGGACAGGCCCTACGAGCAGTACTTC	CASSYSSRDRPYEQYF	TRBD1	TRBJ2-7	TRBV6-5	16
TGCAGCGTTAACCACAGGGTGAACACCGGGGAGCTGTTTTTT	CSVNHRVNTGELFF	-	TRBJ2-2	TRBV29-1	14
TGTGCCAGCAGGATGGGGGGAGGCTATGGCTACACCTTC	CASRMGGGYGYTF	-	TRBJ1-2	TRBV7-2	13
TGTGCCAGCAGCCCGGACAGGGATACGCAGTATTTT	CASSPDRDTQYF	TRBD1	TRBJ2-3	TRBV4-2	12
TGTGCCAGCAGCTCAAATGGACAGGAAGGTTTTAATACTGAAGCTTTCTTT	CASSSNGQEGFNTEAFF	TRBD1	TRBJ1-1	TRBV7-9	17
TGTGCCTGGAGACCTTACGGGCGGCTAGCATTTGGAGAGACCCAGTACTTC	CAWRPYGRLAFGETQYF	-	TRBJ2-5	TRBV30	17
TGTGCCAGCACTGGGGGGTCAGCTGAAGCTTTCTTT	CASTGGSAEAFF	-	TRBJ1-1	TRBV25-1	12
TGTGCCAGCAGCCAAGATCTTAGGCTAGGCTACAATGAGCAGTTCTTC	CASSQDLRLGYNEQFF	-	TRBJ2-1	TRBV4-2	16
TGCGCCAGCAGCACTCGCGGTTTTGGTTACAATGAGCAGTTCTTC	CASSTRGFGYNEQFF	-	TRBJ2-1	TRBV5-1	15
TGTGCCAGCAGCTCGACAGGGACATATTCACCCCTCCACTTT	CASSSTGTYSPLHF	TRBD1	TRBJ1-6	TRBV11-3	14
TGTGCCAGCAGCTTAGGGGGCTCTACCCAAGAGACCCAGTACTTC	CASSLGGSTQETQYF	TRBD1	TRBJ2-5	TRBV5-4	15
TGTGCCAGCAGCTTAGGGACCCCTAGCTCCTCCTACGAGCAGTACTTC	CASSLGTPSSSYEQYF	-	TRBJ2-7	TRBV7-2	16
TGTGCCAGCCGGTACGGGGGGTTCAATCAGCCCCAGCATTTT	CASRYGGFNQPQHF	-	TRBJ1-5	TRBV2	14
TGTGCTAGCAGCTTGGGGACTAGCGGGGGGGCCTCGGCCGAGACCCAGTACTTC	CASSLGTSGGASAETQYF	TRBD2	TRBJ2-5	TRBV7-7	18
TGCGCCAGCTCCACGACCCTGACAGGAAGTGAAGAGACCCAGTACTTC	CASSTTLTGSEETQYF	-	TRBJ2-5	TRBV10-1	16
TGTGCCTGGATGACACAGGGCAGAGGGACTGAAGCTTTCTTT	CAWMTQGRGTEAFF	-	TRBJ1-1	TRBV30	14
TGTGCCAGCAGCTTAGCGAGTATCACCTACGAGCAGTACTTC	CASSLASITYEQYF	-	TRBJ2-7	TRBV7-9	14
TGCGCCAGCAGCCCACCCCCAGGGGGCGCGACCTATGGCTACACCTTC	CASSPPPGGATYGYTF	TRBD1	TRBJ1-2	TRBV5-1	16
TGTGCCAGCAGAAGGACTAGCGGGAGCCCAGATACGCAGTATTTT	CASRRTSGSPDTQYF	TRBD2	TRBJ2-3	TRBV6-4	15
TGTGCCAGCAAGGTTACAAGCGTGGGGGGTACGCAGTATTTT	CASKVTSVGGTQYF	-	TRBJ2-3	TRBV7-2	14
TGTGCCAGCACCCCGACAGGGGGCGCGGCTCAGCCCCAGCATTTT	CASTPTGGAAQPQHF	TRBD1	TRBJ1-5	TRBV27	15
TGTGCCAGCAGCGGCGGGACAGGAAGGGTAGGCTATGGCTACACCTTC	CASSGGTGRVGYGYTF	TRBD1	TRBJ1-2	TRBV11-3	16
TGTGCCAGCAGCCAAGTGGGTAGCGGGGCGTCTGAGCAGTACTTC	CASSQVGSGASEQYF	TRBD2	TRBJ2-7	TRBV4-2	15
TGTGCCAGCAGTTTTATGGAAGGACAGCTTTATGGCTACACCTTC	CASSFMEGQLYGYTF	-	TRBJ1-2	TRBV27	15
TGTGCCAGCAGTTCGATAACTAGCGGGAGAACCGGGGAGCTGTTTTTT	CASSSITSGRTGELFF	TRBD2	TRBJ2-2	TRBV6-5	16
TGTGCCAGCAGCCTCCACCGGGGAGGGGGTAATGAAAAACTGTTTTTT	CASSLHRGGGNEKLFF	-	TRBJ1-4	TRBV4-2	16
TGTGCCAGCAGACCTACTAGCGGATTCTCCTACGAGCAGTACTTC	CASRPTSGFSYEQYF	TRBD2	TRBJ2-7	TRBV6-5	15
TGTGCCAGCACCGGACAGGGGGCTGGGACTAATGAAAAACTGTTTTTT	CASTGQGAGTNEKLFF	TRBD1	TRBJ1-4	TRBV2	16
TGCGCCAGCAGTCAATGTTCGGCCTACGAGCAGTACTTC	CASSQCSAYEQYF	-	TRBJ2-7	TRBV23-1	13
TGTGCCAGCAGCTTTATCAGCGGCCCCTACGAGCAGTACTTC	CASSFISGPYEQYF	-	TRBJ2-7	TRBV7-2	14
TGTGCCAGCAGCCAAGATGGGGGGACTAGCACAGATACGCAGTATTTT	CASSQDGGTSTDTQYF	-	TRBJ2-3	TRBV14	16